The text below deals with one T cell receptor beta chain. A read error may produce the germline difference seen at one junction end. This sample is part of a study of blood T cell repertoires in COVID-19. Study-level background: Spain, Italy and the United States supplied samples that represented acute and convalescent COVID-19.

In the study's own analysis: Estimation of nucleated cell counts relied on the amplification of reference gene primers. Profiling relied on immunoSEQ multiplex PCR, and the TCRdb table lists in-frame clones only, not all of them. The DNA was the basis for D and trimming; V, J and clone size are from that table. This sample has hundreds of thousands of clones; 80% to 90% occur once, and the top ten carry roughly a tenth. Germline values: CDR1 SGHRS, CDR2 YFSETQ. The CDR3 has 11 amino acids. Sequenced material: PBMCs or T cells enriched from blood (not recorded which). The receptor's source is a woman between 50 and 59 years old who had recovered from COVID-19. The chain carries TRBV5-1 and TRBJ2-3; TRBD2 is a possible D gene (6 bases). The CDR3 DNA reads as TGCGCCAGCAGCTCCTCCCTACAGCGGGTCTTT. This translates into CASSSSLQRVF.